The 18 T cell receptor beta chains reported below all come from one sample, sequenced in a study of shared clonotypes between healthy human individuals. Generated by immunoSEQ multiplex PCR, the TCRdb table keeps only in-frame clones and is missing some. This sample has fewer than 550,000 clones, with about three quarters found just once. The sequencing input was PBMCs. The receptors here all came from a woman in her forties in good health. Some clones in this sample may be carry-over from other donors' samples.

This clone was recorded a few times. This chain uses TRBV5-1 with TRBJ2-5, with TRBD1 matching over 7 bases. V was clipped by 4 bases and J by 1 base; unmatched bases: 4. The CDR3 spans 14 residues. Germline V lookup: CDR1 SGHRS, CDR2 YFSETQ. The CDR3 reads CASSPDRSQETQYF. The CDR3 bases are TGCGCCAGCAGCCCGGACAGGAGCCAAGAGACCCAGTACTTC. Full variable domain (missing parts from reference TRBV5-1 and TRBJ2-5): KAGVTQTPRYLIKTRGQQVTLSCSPISGHRSVSWYQQTPGQGLQFLFEYFSETQRNKGNFPGRFSGRQFSNSRSEMNVSTLELGDSALYLCASSPDRSQETQYFGPGTRLLVL.

CDR3 region: CASSSRLAEETQYF. The CDR3 bases are TGTGCCAGCAGCTCCCGACTAGCGGAAGAGACCCAGTACTTC. J is TRBJ2-5 and V is TRBV11-2; 9 nucleotides match TRBD2. J was trimmed by 3 bases and V by 4 bases; bases with no gene match: 3. The CDR3 runs 14 residues. Germline assignment: CDR1 SGHAT and CDR2 FQNNGV. The full variable domain, its missing parts supplied by reference TRBV11-2 and TRBJ2-5, is EAGVAQSPRYKIIEKRQSVAFWCNPISGHATLYWYQQILGQGPKLLIQFQNNGVVDDSQLPKDRFSAERLKGVDSTLKIQPAKLEDSAVYLCASSSRLAEETQYFGPGTRLLVL.

The V and J genes are TRBV7-3 and TRBJ2-3, with TRBD2 identical over 9 bases. V was pared by 5 bases and J by 6 bases, with 12 bases of the junction left unmatched. Per germline, CDR1 SGHTA and CDR2 FQGTGA. The CDR3 has 16 amino acids. DNA of the CDR3: TGTGCCAGCAGCCAGGGGGTAGCGGGGGCTCAGGATACGCAGTATTTT. Translated: CASSQGVAGAQDTQYF.

The chain carries TRBV19 and TRBJ1-1; maybe TRBD1 (5 bases). The length of the CDR3 is 15 residues. In germline, CDR1 is LNHDA, CDR2 SQIVND (reference sequence). The V and J ends lost 8 bases and 4 bases respectively, with 20 bases between them. The CDR3 sequence is CASQKKGTPGTEAFF. DNA for the CDR3: TGTGCCAGTCAAAAAAAGGGGACGCCAGGCACTGAAGCTTTCTTT.

This clone was found a few times. This chain connects TRBV2 to TRBJ2-3; 12 bases agree with TRBD2. The ends lost 8 bases at V and 4 bases at J; junction bases unmatched: 7. The CDR3 totals 15 residues. Germline V gives CDR1 SNHLY, CDR2 FYNNEI. CDR3: CASSRTSGIPDTQYF. Written as DNA, the CDR3 is TGTGCCAGCTCGAGGACTAGCGGGATCCCAGATACGCAGTATTTT.

The chain has TRBV28 and TRBJ2-7; 14 nucleotides agree with TRBD2. V was clipped by 3 bases and J by 5 bases; unmatched bases: 3. In germline, CDR1 is MDHEN, CDR2 SYDVKM. This CDR3 is 15 amino acids long. As DNA, the CDR3 is TGTGCCAGCAGTTTGGGACTAGCGGGAGCCAACGAGCAGTACTTC. Amino acids: CASSLGLAGANEQYF.

The V gene is TRBV11-2, the J gene TRBJ2-3, with 9 positions matching TRBD2. From germline, CDR1 is SGHAT and CDR2 FQNNGV. The CDR3 loop spans 18 amino acids. Losses at the gene ends were 5 bases for V and 4 bases for J; bases not matched to a gene: 16. The CDR3 nucleotides read TGTGCCAGCAGCCATGGGCTAGCGGGAAAGTGGTTGGCAGATACGCAGTATTTT. Encoded protein: CASSHGLAGKWLADTQYF.

The J gene is TRBJ1-2, the V gene TRBV10-1; 10 positions agree with TRBD1. V gave up 0 bases and J gave up 8 bases; unmatched junction bases: 9. This CDR3 is 16 amino acids long. The germline V gene encodes CDR1 WNHNN and CDR2 SYGVQD (reference sequence). CDR3 sequence (DNA): TGCGCCAGCAGTGAGTCGAGGGACAGGGGTCTAGGGGGCTACACCTTC. Protein product: CASSESRDRGLGGYTF.

J is TRBJ1-2 and V is TRBV27, with D possibly TRBD1 on 6 matching bases. Trimming removed 3 bases at V and 3 bases at J, with 14 bases between. Germline V CDR1 and CDR2: MNHEY, SMNVEV (reference sequence). The CDR3 is 15 residues long. The CDR3 spells CASSLSGARDYGYTF. CDR3 nucleotide sequence: TGTGCCAGCAGTTTGTCGGGGGCCCGAGACTATGGCTACACCTTC.

The chain is built from TRBV11-3 and TRBJ2-2, with 7 positions matching TRBD2. V shed 1 base and J 8 bases; nucleotides not matched to a gene: 10. Germline loops: CDR1 SGHNT, CDR2 YENEEA. This CDR3 has 16 amino acids. The CDR3 protein is CASSLVLTSSGGELFF. DNA for the CDR3: TGTGCCAGCAGCTTAGTTCTGACTAGCTCCGGAGGGGAGCTGTTTTTT.

Points on this clone: At the DNA level, this CDR3 is encoded by other sequences in the same sample as well. The chain uses TRBV28 and TRBJ1-1, with D unresolved. V lost 6 bases to trimming and J lost 0 bases, with 5 bases between them. Germline values: CDR1 MDHEN, CDR2 SYDVKM. CDR3 length: 12 residues. This CDR3 is CASSRMNTEAFF. CDR3 in DNA: TGTGCCAGCAGCCGGATGAACACTGAAGCTTTCTTT.

As to this clone: Other DNA variants within this sample encode the same CDR3. This chain connects TRBV18 to TRBJ1-4; 9 bases are a match to TRBD1. Per the germline V gene, CDR1 is KGHSH and CDR2 is LQKENI. The CDR3 spans 14 residues. V was pared by 3 bases and J by 5 bases, with 1 base of the junction left unmatched. The CDR3 DNA reads TGTGCCAGCTCACCGGACAGGGGAAATGAAAAACTGTTTTTT. It translates to CASSPDRGNEKLFF.

V and J are TRBV4-1 and TRBJ2-7; unclear D gene. Trimming took off 1 base at V and 2 bases at J, with 15 bases between the two ends. Germline V gene lookup returns CDR1 MGHRA and CDR2 YSYEKL. The CDR3 totals 16 residues. Here the CDR3 reads CASSQAVTQQTYEQYF. The CDR3 DNA is TGCGCCAGCAGCCAAGCCGTGACCCAGCAAACCTACGAGCAGTACTTC.

CDR3 DNA: TGTGCCAGCAGTGGGCCTAGGAACACTGAAGCTTTCTTT. Translated: CASSGPRNTEAFF. J is TRBJ1-1 and V is TRBV28; unclear D gene. This CDR3 contains 13 residues. Germline assignment: CDR1 MDHEN and CDR2 SYDVKM. Trimming stripped 5 bases from V and 1 base from J, with 8 bases between.

The table lists this clone with many counts. The chain carries TRBV5-1 and TRBJ2-1, with D hard to call. V shed 1 base and J shed 8 bases, with 16 bases lying between them. The CDR3 length is 15 residues. Germline loops: CDR1 SGHRS, CDR2 YFSETQ. CDR3 sequence: CASSLLSGVGDEQFF. CDR3 sequence (DNA): TGCGCCAGCAGCTTGTTGTCCGGAGTTGGGGATGAGCAGTTCTTC.

The V gene is TRBV18, the J gene TRBJ2-5; TRBD1 matches at 10 bases. The ends lost 3 bases at V and 5 bases at J; junction bases unmatched: 9. The CDR3 runs to 16 residues. CDR1 is KGHSH, CDR2 LQKENI, per germline. The CDR3 protein is CASSPPGRDRGETQYF. The CDR3 DNA follows: TGTGCCAGCTCACCGCCGGGCCGGGACAGGGGCGAGACCCAGTACTTC.

V gene TRBV28 combines with J gene TRBJ2-7; D may be TRBD2 (5 bases). The V gene's germline CDR1 is MDHEN and CDR2 SYDVKM. CDR3 size: 14 residues. Trimming took 7 bases from V and 2 from J, leaving 15 bases between them. The CDR3: CASTNPGNPYEQYF. The CDR3 DNA sequence: TGTGCCAGCACCAATCCCGGGAACCCCTACGAGCAGTACTTC. The full variable domain, rest sourced from reference TRBV28 and TRBJ2-7, is DVKVTQSSRYLVKRTGEKVFLECVQDMDHENMFWYRQDPGLGLRLIYFSYDVKMKEKGDIPEGYSVSREKKERFSLILESASTNQTSMYLCASTNPGNPYEQYFGPGTRLTVT.

For this clone: The sample holds other DNA sequences that translate to the same CDR3. The gene calls are TRBV18 and TRBJ1-2; the D gene is possibly TRBD1 (6 bases). There are 15 residues in the CDR3. Germline values: CDR1 KGHSH, CDR2 LQKENI. V was shortened by 0 bases and J by 4 bases, with 12 bases between the two germline ends. The CDR3 bases are TGTGCCAGCTCACCACCGCGGGGAGGGGGCTATGGCTACACCTTC. This encodes CASSPPRGGGYGYTF.